Following are 23 T cell receptor beta chains from one sample sequenced in a study of T cells in localized non-small cell lung cancer. Here immunoSEQ multiplex PCR was the method, and the copy in TCRdb shows in-frame clones only, minus some. The table includes more than 45,000 clones, approximately 80% detected once. Sequencing was performed on peripheral blood mononuclear cells, taken before any cancer treatment. All receptors derive from a man between 35 and 75 years old with stage III lung adenocarcinoma.

The J gene is TRBJ1-1, the V gene TRBV7-9; D not certain. V lost 4 bases and J 2 bases, leaving 8 bases between the germline ends. Germline values: CDR1 SEHNR, CDR2 FQNEAQ (reference sequence). This CDR3 comprises 13 residues. The CDR3 DNA reads TGTGCCAGCAGCTCGATTGCTAACACTGAAGCTTTCTTT. Translation: CASSSIANTEAFF.

This clone came up once. V usage is TRBV6-6 and J usage is TRBJ2-3; D is uncertain. The CDR3 runs 12 residues. Germline CDR1 and CDR2: MNHNY and SVGAGI (reference sequence). The germline V and J ends were trimmed by 2 bases and 6 bases, with 6 bases remaining between them. This chain's CDR3 is CASSYGPDTQYF. The CDR3 DNA follows: TGTGCCAGCAGTTACGGGCCGGATACGCAGTATTTT.

The CDR3 nucleotides read TGTGCCAGCAGTGGCCAGGGGAAAGAGACCCAGTACTTC. Encoded protein: CASSGQGKETQYF. The gene calls are TRBV25-1 and TRBJ2-5, with D possibly TRBD1 on 6 matching bases. Trimming took off 4 bases at V and 3 bases at J, with 9 bases between the two ends. From germline, CDR1 is MGHDK and CDR2 SYGVNS. The CDR3 runs 13 residues.

The chain recombines TRBV6-5 with TRBJ1-6; D perhaps matches TRBD1 (5 bases). The CDR3 contains 16 residues. Per the germline V gene, CDR1 is MNHEY and CDR2 is SVGAGI. Trimming took 0 bases from V and 8 from J, leaving 14 bases between them. The CDR3 protein is CASSYSITGGDSPLHF. DNA for the CDR3: TGTGCCAGCAGTTACTCAATTACAGGAGGAGATTCACCCCTCCACTTT.

In this sample, this clone turned up a few times. The J gene is TRBJ1-4, the V gene TRBV27, with D possibly matching TRBD1 (5 bases). The V gene lost 3 bases and the J gene lost 4 bases, with 9 bases spanning the gap. Germline-derived CDR1 and CDR2 are MNHEY and SMNVEV (reference sequence). The CDR3 length is 14 residues. The CDR3 nucleotides read TGTGCCAGCAGTTTGGGACCGATTAATGAAAAACTGTTTTTT. It yields the protein CASSLGPINEKLFF.

This clone was seen only once. In nucleotides, the CDR3 is TGTGCCAGCAGCTCCCGGATCGGGACAGGGACCAATGAGCAGTTCTTC. Translation gives CASSSRIGTGTNEQFF. V gene TRBV11-3 combines with J gene TRBJ2-1, with 9 bases matching TRBD1. The CDR3 runs 16 residues. The V gene's germline CDR1 is SGHNT and CDR2 YENEEA. The V gene end was trimmed by 4 bases and the J gene end by 6 bases; junction bases not matched to a gene: 10. Complete variable domain (other parts from reference TRBV11-3 and TRBJ2-1): EAGVVQSPRYKIIEKKQPVAFWCNPISGHNTLYWYLQNLGQGPELLIRYENEEAVDDSQLPKDRFSAERLKGVDSTLKIQPAELGDSAVYLCASSSRIGTGTNEQFFGPGTRLTVL.

There are a few counts of this clone. This chain joins TRBV11-3 and TRBJ1-3; no clear D gene. The CDR3 length is 11 residues. V was trimmed by 6 bases and J by 4 bases, leaving 4 bases between them. The V gene's germline CDR1 is SGHNT and CDR2 YENEEA. The chain's CDR3 is CASRGGNTIYF. As DNA, the CDR3 is TGTGCCAGCAGGGGGGGAAACACCATATATTTT.

Only one count was recorded for this clone. The chain has TRBV4-3 and TRBJ2-1; D remains unclear. CDR1 and CDR2 (germline): LGHNA, YSLEER. CDR3 length: 14 amino acids. The V and J ends lost 0 bases and 6 bases respectively, with 9 bases between them. CDR3 in DNA: TGCGCCAGCAGCCAAGAGCAGGCTGGCAATGAGCAGTTCTTC. Protein product: CASSQEQAGNEQFF.

This clone has more than one count but fewer than ten. This sequence joins TRBV28 and TRBJ2-5; a possible D gene is TRBD2 (6 bases). The CDR3 spans 13 residues. Trimming took 2 bases from V and 7 from J, leaving 11 bases between them. The V gene's germline CDR1 is MDHEN and CDR2 SYDVKM. CDR3 nucleotide sequence: TGTGCCAGCAGTTTACTGGGAGCGGGGACCCAGTACTTC. It encodes CASSLLGAGTQYF.

The J gene is TRBJ2-2, the V gene TRBV7-2; D ambiguous. Trimming shortened V by 6 bases and J by 0 bases, and 11 bases separated the two germline ends. There are 15 residues in the CDR3. CDR1 is SGHTA and CDR2 is FQGNSA in the germline V gene. CDR3 DNA sequence: TGTGCCAGCAGGCCAGCAGGAGCGAACACCGGGGAGCTGTTTTTT. Amino acids: CASRPAGANTGELFF.

The chain has TRBV7-3 and TRBJ2-6; no clear D gene. This CDR3 has 13 residues. V was shortened by 3 bases and J by 4 bases, with 4 bases between the two germline ends. The germline CDR1 and CDR2 sequences are SGHTA and FQGTGA. CDR3 sequence: CASSFYGANVLTF. CDR3 sequence (DNA): TGTGCCAGCAGCTTTTACGGGGCCAACGTCCTGACTTTC.

The V call is TRBV7-2, the J call TRBJ1-5, with D unresolved. The CDR3 has 12 amino acids. Germline V lookup: CDR1 SGHTA, CDR2 FQGNSA. Trimming cost V 5 bases and J 7 bases, with 9 bases left between them. The CDR3 DNA reads TGTGCCAGCAGCCCCAAAAGCCAGCCCCAGCATTTT. It codes for CASSPKSQPQHF.

The chain is built from TRBV5-6 and TRBJ1-2; the D is unclear. V was trimmed by 0 bases and J by 2 bases, leaving 8 bases between them. From germline, CDR1 is SGHDT and CDR2 YYEEEE. This CDR3 is built from 14 residues. CDR3 nucleotides: TGTGCCAGCAGCTTGGAAGGGAGCAACTATGGCTACACCTTC. This translates into CASSLEGSNYGYTF.

The chain links TRBV6-5 to TRBJ1-1; 7 bases align to TRBD1. Germline CDR1 reads MNHEY; CDR2 reads SVGAGI. This CDR3 region has 15 residues. J lost 1 base, V lost 6 bases, and 8 bases had no gene match. CDR3 protein: CASRPDRVRNTEAFF. CDR3 coding DNA: TGTGCCAGCAGACCTGACAGGGTGAGGAACACTGAAGCTTTCTTT.

The J gene is TRBJ1-5, the V gene TRBV30; TRBD1 might be the D (6 bases). Germline loops: CDR1 GTSNPN, CDR2 SVGIG (reference sequence). This CDR3 is 13 amino acids long. Trimming left V 1 base short and J 9 bases short, with 13 bases between. The CDR3 DNA follows: TGTGCCTGGAGTGCTACAGGGATAAGGCCCCAGCATTTT. Protein sequence: CAWSATGIRPQHF.

The chain combines TRBV11-2 with TRBJ2-3; TRBD2 aligns across 9 bases. Germline lookup yields CDR1 SGHAT and CDR2 FQNNGV. V shed 2 bases and J 3 bases; nucleotides not matched to a gene: 6. The CDR3 consists of 16 residues. CDR3 protein: CASSLWASGATDTQYF. The DNA for the CDR3 is TGTGCCAGCAGCTTATGGGCTAGCGGGGCAACAGATACGCAGTATTTT.

The V and J genes are TRBV28 and TRBJ1-1, with unresolved D. The CDR3 loop spans 12 amino acids. Looked up from germline, CDR1 is MDHEN and CDR2 is SYDVKM. V was clipped by 8 bases and J by 1 base, with 8 bases between them. CDR3 DNA sequence: TGTGCCAGCCTTGAAAGGAACACTGAAGCTTTCTTT. Protein sequence: CASLERNTEAFF. Supplemented by reference TRBV28 and TRBJ1-1, the full variable domain reads DVKVTQSSRYLVKRTGEKVFLECVQDMDHENMFWYRQDPGLGLRLIYFSYDVKMKEKGDIPEGYSVSREKKERFSLILESASTNQTSMYLCASLERNTEAFFGQGTRLTVV.

The chain employs TRBV7-2 and TRBJ2-1; tentatively, D is TRBD1 (6 bases). Trimming removed 2 bases at V and 5 bases at J, with 10 bases between. Germline values: CDR1 SGHTA, CDR2 FQGNSA. The CDR3 sequence is 14 residues long. CDR3 residues: CASSLLTGNNEQFF. In DNA, the CDR3 is TGTGCCAGCAGCTTACTCACAGGGAACAATGAGCAGTTCTTC.

The chain links TRBV14 to TRBJ2-2, with D unresolved. Germline loops: CDR1 SGHDN, CDR2 FVKESK. The CDR3 extends over 14 amino acids. The V end lost 3 bases, the J end lost 6 bases, and 11 bases lay between the germline ends. The CDR3, as DNA: TGTGCCAGCAGCCAGAGATTATTCGCCGGGGAGCTGTTTTTT. It yields the protein CASSQRLFAGELFF.

V and J are TRBV5-1 and TRBJ1-6, with D tentatively TRBD1 (5 bases). The germline V gene has CDR1 SGHRS and CDR2 YFSETQ. The CDR3 covers 14 residues. V gave up 4 bases and J gave up 8 bases, with 13 bases separating them. DNA for the CDR3: TGCGCCAGCAGCCCCGGACAATTGGATTCACCCCTCCACTTT. It codes for CASSPGQLDSPLHF. The entire variable domain, with the rest obtained from reference TRBV5-1 and TRBJ1-6, is as follows: KAGVTQTPRYLIKTRGQQVTLSCSPISGHRSVSWYQQTPGQGLQFLFEYFSETQRNKGNFPGRFSGRQFSNSRSEMNVSTLELGDSALYLCASSPGQLDSPLHFGNGTRLTVT.

The chain uses TRBV5-6 and TRBJ2-3; D is perhaps TRBD2 (6 bases). The CDR3 is 16 residues long. V was cut by 1 base and J by 0 bases, with 12 bases left in between. Germline V gene sequence: CDR1 SGHDT, CDR2 YYEEEE. DNA of the CDR3: TGTGCCAGCAGCTTGCCGGGACTGGTAAGCACAGATACGCAGTATTTT. The encoded protein is CASSLPGLVSTDTQYF. Complete variable domain (other parts from reference TRBV5-6 and TRBJ2-3): DAGVTQSPTHLIKTRGQQVTLRCSPKSGHDTVSWYQQALGQGPQFIFQYYEEEERQRGNFPDRFSGHQFPNYSSELNVNALLLGDSALYLCASSLPGLVSTDTQYFGPGTRLTVL.

V and J are TRBV29-1 and TRBJ2-6; D is undetermined. V was trimmed by 6 bases and J by 0 bases, leaving 6 bases between them. This CDR3 is built from 13 residues. Germline CDR1 and CDR2: SQVTM and ANQGSEA. CDR3 protein: CSVSNSGANVLTF. The CDR3 region has the DNA TGCAGCGTGAGTAACTCTGGGGCCAACGTCCTGACTTTC.

The rearrangement joins TRBV2 to TRBJ2-2; D gene unclear. This CDR3 region has 14 residues. V lost 2 bases and J 5 bases, leaving 9 bases between the germline ends. CDR1 and CDR2 (germline): SNHLY, FYNNEI. This chain's CDR3 is CASSETERTGELFF. In nucleotides, the CDR3 is TGTGCCAGCAGTGAAACGGAGAGAACCGGGGAGCTGTTTTTT.